A selection of T cell receptor beta chains follows, all from one sample in a study of shared clonotypes between healthy human individuals. This table comes from immunoSEQ multiplex PCR, and its TCRdb copy is limited to in-frame clones, with some not included. Among about 2.5 million clones, roughly 92% were seen once, and the ten largest hold 0.37%. The sample taken for sequencing was naive CD4+ T cells from PBMCs. The receptors were gathered from a man aged 18 to 30 in good health. Some clones in this sample may be carry-over from other donors' samples. CDR3s include the opening cysteine and the closing phenylalanine or tryptophan. Fields, in order: CDR3 protein, CDR3 DNA, V gene, D gene, clone size, J gene. D genes are given only for firm matches. Size is stated for part of the rows, as once, few or many counts, or as a class when the clone is expanded.

CDR3: CASSQTGLDGYTF
DNA: TGTGCCAGCAGCCAGACAGGGTTGGATGGCTACACCTTC
V: TRBV6-5
D: TRBD1
size: -
J: TRBJ1-2

CDR3: CAWSKWGQGDEQYF
DNA: TGTGCCTGGTCTAAGTGGGGACAGGGGGACGAGCAGTACTTC
V: TRBV30
D: TRBD1
size: -
J: TRBJ2-7

CDR3: CASSFTATDTQYF
DNA: TGTGCCAGCAGTTTCACCGCCACAGATACGCAGTATTTT
V: TRBV5-5
D: -
size: -
J: TRBJ2-3

CDR3: CASSPRQASISGANVLTF
DNA: TGTGCCAGCAGCCCGAGACAGGCTTCAATCTCTGGGGCCAACGTCCTGACTTTC
V: TRBV7-9
D: -
size: -
J: TRBJ2-6

CDR3: CASRYSGSTDTQYF
DNA: TGTGCCAGCCGCTACTCTGGGAGCACAGATACGCAGTATTTT
V: TRBV25-1
D: -
size: -
J: TRBJ2-3

CDR3: CATDRPGLAESTDTQYF
DNA: TGTGCCACCGATAGACCGGGACTAGCGGAGAGCACAGATACGCAGTATTTT
V: TRBV28
D: TRBD2
size: -
J: TRBJ2-3

CDR3: CASSWRQGRDEQFF
DNA: TGCGCCAGCAGCTGGCGACAGGGGCGCGATGAGCAGTTCTTC
V: TRBV5-1
D: TRBD1
size: -
J: TRBJ2-1

CDR3: CASSWGALNTGELFF
DNA: TGCGCCAGCAGCTGGGGGGCCCTGAACACCGGGGAGCTGTTTTTT
V: TRBV5-1
D: -
size: -
J: TRBJ2-2

CDR3: CASSERGHSGNTIYF
DNA: TGTGCCAGCAGTGAGAGGGGCCACTCTGGAAACACCATATATTTT
V: TRBV6-1
D: -
size: -
J: TRBJ1-3

CDR3: CASSLRTGDTGELFF
DNA: TGCGCCAGCAGCTTGCGGACAGGGGACACCGGGGAGCTGTTTTTT
V: TRBV5-1
D: TRBD1
size: -
J: TRBJ2-2

CDR3: CASSLRFNTGELFF
DNA: TGTGCCAGCAGCTTAAGGTTCAACACCGGGGAGCTGTTTTTT
V: TRBV7-3
D: -
size: once
J: TRBJ2-2

CDR3: CASSSRPPGIGTEAFF
DNA: TGTGCCAGCAGCTCCCGACCCCCCGGAATAGGCACTGAAGCTTTCTTT
V: TRBV11-1
D: -
size: -
J: TRBJ1-1

CDR3: CASSQDVAGGPGEQFF
DNA: TGTGCCAGCAGCCAAGATGTAGCGGGAGGGCCGGGTGAGCAGTTCTTC
V: TRBV4-2
D: TRBD2
size: -
J: TRBJ2-1

CDR3: CASSPGKGPYNEQFF
DNA: TGCGCCAGCAGCCCCGGTAAGGGACCCTACAATGAGCAGTTCTTC
V: TRBV5-1
D: -
size: -
J: TRBJ2-1

CDR3: CASTQGGTTDTQYF
DNA: TGTGCCAGCACCCAGGGGGGGACCACAGATACGCAGTATTTT
V: TRBV7-8
D: -
size: once
J: TRBJ2-3

CDR3: CASSGGAVGNTIYF
DNA: TGCGCCAGCAGTGGAGGGGCGGTTGGAAACACCATATATTTT
V: TRBV5-1
D: -
size: once
J: TRBJ1-3

CDR3: CASSQEAEGPGNTIYF
DNA: TGCGCCAGCAGCCAAGAAGCGGAAGGACCTGGAAACACCATATATTTT
V: TRBV4-1
D: -
size: -
J: TRBJ1-3

CDR3: CASSFYYEQYF
DNA: TGTGCCAGCAGCTTTTACTACGAGCAGTACTTC
V: TRBV5-5
D: -
size: -
J: TRBJ2-7

CDR3: CATSSSDTQYF
DNA: TGTGCCACCAGCAGTTCAGATACGCAGTATTTT
V: TRBV15
D: -
size: -
J: TRBJ2-3

CDR3: CASTHGGSTSVQETQYF
DNA: TGTGCCAGCACTCACGGTGGATCTACTAGCGTACAAGAGACCCAGTACTTC
V: TRBV28
D: TRBD2
size: -
J: TRBJ2-5

CDR3: CASLAGGVPEQFF
DNA: TGTGCCAGCCTAGCGGGAGGGGTCCCTGAGCAGTTCTTC
V: TRBV18
D: TRBD2
size: -
J: TRBJ2-1

CDR3: CASSPAGLGGYGYTF
DNA: TGCGCCAGCAGCCCGGCGGGGCTTGGGGGTTATGGCTACACCTTC
V: TRBV4-1
D: -
size: -
J: TRBJ1-2

CDR3: CASSEQPNEKLFF
DNA: TGTGCCAGCAGTGAACAGCCTAATGAAAAACTGTTTTTT
V: TRBV6-1
D: -
size: -
J: TRBJ1-4

CDR3: CASSFLRTGRPWAFF
DNA: TGTGCCAGCAGCTTCCTAAGGACAGGCCGCCCATGGGCTTTCTTT
V: TRBV7-9
D: TRBD1
size: -
J: TRBJ1-1

CDR3: CASRGGTWDEQFF
DNA: TGTGCCAGCAGGGGAGGGACGTGGGATGAGCAGTTCTTC
V: TRBV28
D: TRBD2
size: once
J: TRBJ2-1

CDR3: CASSPRLAEPDNEQFF
DNA: TGTGCCAGCAGCCCCAGACTAGCAGAACCCGACAATGAGCAGTTCTTC
V: TRBV9
D: TRBD2
size: -
J: TRBJ2-1

CDR3: CASSYQGTSGNTIYF
DNA: TGTGCCAGCAGTTACCAGGGGACCTCTGGAAACACCATATATTTT
V: TRBV6-6
D: -
size: -
J: TRBJ1-3

CDR3: CSERVSTDTQYF
DNA: TGCAGCGAGCGGGTGAGCACAGATACGCAGTATTTT
V: TRBV29-1
D: -
size: -
J: TRBJ2-3

CDR3: CASSLARFPGELFF
DNA: TGTGCCAGCAGCTTAGCTCGGTTTCCCGGGGAGCTGTTTTTT
V: TRBV7-9
D: -
size: -
J: TRBJ2-2

CDR3: CASSQEGSREQYF
DNA: TGTGCCAGCAGCCAAGAGGGCTCTAGAGAGCAGTACTTC
V: TRBV14
D: -
size: once
J: TRBJ2-7

CDR3: CASSSNGADSTEAFF
DNA: TGTGCCAGCAGTTCGAATGGGGCTGATAGCACTGAAGCTTTCTTT
V: TRBV28
D: -
size: -
J: TRBJ1-1

CDR3: CASSSRTSIAYEQYF
DNA: TGTGCCAGCAGTTCACGGACTAGCATCGCCTACGAGCAGTACTTC
V: TRBV28
D: TRBD2
size: -
J: TRBJ2-7

CDR3: CASSPSASTYNEQFF
DNA: TGTGCCAGCAGCCCCTCAGCGTCAACCTACAATGAGCAGTTCTTC
V: TRBV7-6
D: -
size: -
J: TRBJ2-1

CDR3: CASNGAGNLQETQYF
DNA: TGTGCCAGCAACGGGGCGGGAAACCTCCAAGAGACCCAGTACTTC
V: TRBV4-2
D: -
size: once
J: TRBJ2-5

CDR3: CASSLDQGNTEAFF
DNA: TGTGCCAGCAGCTTAGACCAGGGGAACACTGAAGCTTTCTTT
V: TRBV7-2
D: -
size: -
J: TRBJ1-1

CDR3: CASSSTGEAFYAFF
DNA: TGTGCCAGCAGTTCCACTGGGGAGGCTTTCTACGCTTTCTTT
V: TRBV28
D: -
size: -
J: TRBJ1-1

CDR3: CASSVDIKTGNTIYF
DNA: TGTGCCAGCAGCGTGGACATAAAGACTGGAAACACCATATATTTT
V: TRBV6-1
D: -
size: -
J: TRBJ1-3

CDR3: CAISESKLTPYGYTF
DNA: TGTGCCATCAGTGAGTCGAAATTGACCCCCTATGGCTACACCTTC
V: TRBV10-3
D: -
size: -
J: TRBJ1-2

CDR3: CASSLPGQGTYEQYF
DNA: TGTGCCAGCAGCCTTCCGGGACAGGGAACCTACGAGCAGTACTTC
V: TRBV5-4
D: TRBD1
size: -
J: TRBJ2-7

CDR3: CASSLVETGLRSEQFF
DNA: TGTGCCAGCAGCTTAGTCGAGACAGGGTTAAGAAGCGAGCAGTTCTTC
V: TRBV7-8
D: TRBD1
size: -
J: TRBJ2-1

CDR3: CASSASGRAADTQYF
DNA: TGCGCCAGCAGCGCTAGCGGGAGGGCCGCAGATACGCAGTATTTT
V: TRBV5-1
D: TRBD2
size: -
J: TRBJ2-3

CDR3: CASSQIADRGRTIYF
DNA: TGTGCCAGCAGCCAAATCGCGGACCGGGGGAGGACCATATATTTT
V: TRBV16
D: -
size: -
J: TRBJ1-3

CDR3: CASSASIAQPQHF
DNA: TGTGCCAGCAGCGCGAGTATTGCCCAGCCCCAGCATTTT
V: TRBV9
D: -
size: -
J: TRBJ1-5

CDR3: CASSGVAGSYNEQFF
DNA: TGCGCCAGCAGCGGCGTAGCGGGCTCCTACAATGAGCAGTTCTTC
V: TRBV5-1
D: TRBD2
size: -
J: TRBJ2-1

CDR3: CASSPGTLETQYF
DNA: TGTGCCAGCAGCCCCGGGACACTAGAGACCCAGTACTTC
V: TRBV11-3
D: -
size: -
J: TRBJ2-5

CDR3: CSATQAETQYF
DNA: TGCAGTGCTACCCAGGCCGAGACCCAGTACTTC
V: TRBV20-1
D: -
size: once
J: TRBJ2-5

CDR3: CASSGGLAETQYF
DNA: TGCGCCAGCAGTGGCGGACTAGCAGAGACCCAGTACTTC
V: TRBV10-1
D: TRBD2
size: -
J: TRBJ2-5

CDR3: CASSLVPGELFF
DNA: TGTGCCAGCAGCTTAGTGCCCGGGGAGCTGTTTTTT
V: TRBV11-2
D: -
size: -
J: TRBJ2-2

CDR3: CASSVSGSGEQYF
DNA: TGTGCCAGCAGCGTAAGTGGGAGTGGCGAGCAGTACTTC
V: TRBV9
D: -
size: -
J: TRBJ2-7

CDR3: CASSLKGGGETQYF
DNA: TGTGCCAGCAGCTTAAAAGGGGGTGGGGAGACCCAGTACTTC
V: TRBV7-3
D: -
size: -
J: TRBJ2-5